These 2 T cell receptor beta chains originate from one sample sequenced in a study of blood T cell repertoires in COVID-19. Sequenced by immunoSEQ multiplex PCR; TCRdb stores in-frame clones only, minus some. The sample holds 95,000 to 110,000 clones; about three quarters are singletons and the top ten take approximately 4.3%. Sequenced input: peripheral blood. The receptors were sampled from a man between 65 and 80 years old with acute or convalescent COVID-19.

V gene TRBV2 combines with J gene TRBJ2-7; 7 bases map to TRBD2. Germline CDR1 is SNHLY and CDR2 is FYNNEI. After removal of 5 bases from V and 4 bases from J, the junction contained 8 bases not matched to a gene. CDR3 length: 14 residues. CDR3 region: CASSSLWGGYEQYF. CDR3 DNA: TGTGCCAGCAGTTCACTCTGGGGGGGGTACGAGCAGTACTTC. The whole variable domain, filled in from reference TRBV2 and TRBJ2-7, reads EPEVTQTPSHQVTQMGQEVILRCVPISNHLYFYWYRQILGQKVEFLVSFYNNEISEKSEIFDDQFSVERPDGSNFTLKIRSTKLEDSAMYFCASSSLWGGYEQYFGPGTRLTVT.

The chain carries TRBV9 and TRBJ2-7, with D maybe TRBD2 (6 bases). Germline-derived CDR1 and CDR2 are SGDLS and YYNGEE. The CDR3 loop spans 14 amino acids. Trimming removed 0 bases from V and 4 bases from J, with 11 bases in between. CDR3 amino acids: CASSVEASEYEQYF. The DNA for the CDR3 is TGTGCCAGCAGCGTAGAGGCTAGCGAGTACGAGCAGTACTTC.